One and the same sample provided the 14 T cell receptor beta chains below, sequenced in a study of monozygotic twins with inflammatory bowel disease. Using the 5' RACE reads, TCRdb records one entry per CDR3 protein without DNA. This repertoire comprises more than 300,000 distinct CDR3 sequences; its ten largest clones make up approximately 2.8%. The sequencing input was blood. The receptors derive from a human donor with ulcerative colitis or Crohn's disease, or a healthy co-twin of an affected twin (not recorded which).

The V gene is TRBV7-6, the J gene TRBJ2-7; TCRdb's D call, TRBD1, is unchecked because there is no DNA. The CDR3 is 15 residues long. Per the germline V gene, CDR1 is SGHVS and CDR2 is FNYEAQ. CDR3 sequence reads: CASSSGQGAGDEQYF.

CDR3: CASSQFDRTQETQYF. V usage is TRBV4-3 and J usage is TRBJ2-5; TCRdb designates TRBD1, a call that cannot be tested without DNA. Germline CDR1 is LGHNA and CDR2 is YSLEER. CDR3 length: 15 amino acids.

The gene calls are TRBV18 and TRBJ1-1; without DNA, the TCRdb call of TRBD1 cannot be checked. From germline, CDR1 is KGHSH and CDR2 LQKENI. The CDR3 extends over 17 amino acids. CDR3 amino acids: CASSPQQTTGGKTEAFF.

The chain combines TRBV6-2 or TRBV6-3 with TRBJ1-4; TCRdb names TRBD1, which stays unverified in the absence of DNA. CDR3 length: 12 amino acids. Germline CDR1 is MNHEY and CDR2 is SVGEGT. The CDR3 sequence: CASQGDGEKLFF.

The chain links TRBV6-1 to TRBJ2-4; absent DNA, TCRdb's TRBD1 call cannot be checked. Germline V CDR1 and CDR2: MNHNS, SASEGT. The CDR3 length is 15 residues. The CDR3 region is CASGPGGAAKNIQYF.

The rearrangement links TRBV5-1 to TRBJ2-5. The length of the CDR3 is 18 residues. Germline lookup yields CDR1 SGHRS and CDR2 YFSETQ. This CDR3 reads CASRDESAVRSSQETQYF.

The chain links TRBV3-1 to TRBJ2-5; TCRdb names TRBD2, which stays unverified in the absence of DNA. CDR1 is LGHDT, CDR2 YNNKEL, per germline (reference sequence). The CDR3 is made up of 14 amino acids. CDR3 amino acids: CASSPTSNQETQYF.

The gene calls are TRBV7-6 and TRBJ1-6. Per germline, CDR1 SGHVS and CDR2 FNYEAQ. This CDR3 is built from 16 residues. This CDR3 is CASSLAGGSYNSPLHF. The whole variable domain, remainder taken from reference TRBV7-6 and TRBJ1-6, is GAGVSQSPRYKVTKRGQDVALRCDPISGHVSLYWYRQALGQGPEFLTYFNYEAQQDKSGLPNDRFSAERPEGSISTLTIQRTEQRDSAMYRCASSLAGGSYNSPLHFGNGTRLTVT.

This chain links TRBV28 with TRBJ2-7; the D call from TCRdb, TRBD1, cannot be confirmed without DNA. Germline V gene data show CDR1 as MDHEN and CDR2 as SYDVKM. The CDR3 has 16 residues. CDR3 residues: CASNTDRVSSSYEQYF. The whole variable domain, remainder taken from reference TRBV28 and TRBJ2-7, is DVKVTQSSRYLVKRTGEKVFLECVQDMDHENMFWYRQDPGLGLRLIYFSYDVKMKEKGDIPEGYSVSREKKERFSLILESASTNQTSMYLCASNTDRVSSSYEQYFGPGTRLTVT.

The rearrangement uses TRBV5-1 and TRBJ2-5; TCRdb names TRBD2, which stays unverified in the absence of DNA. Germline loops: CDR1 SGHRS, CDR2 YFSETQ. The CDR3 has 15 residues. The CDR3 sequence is CASSTGLARSETQYF.

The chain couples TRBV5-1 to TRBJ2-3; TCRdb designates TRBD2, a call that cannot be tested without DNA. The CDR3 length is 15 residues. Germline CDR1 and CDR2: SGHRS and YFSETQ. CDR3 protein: CASSDSGGATDTQYF.

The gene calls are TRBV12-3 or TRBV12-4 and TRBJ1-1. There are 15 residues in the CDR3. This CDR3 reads CASTRLGGVNTEAFF.

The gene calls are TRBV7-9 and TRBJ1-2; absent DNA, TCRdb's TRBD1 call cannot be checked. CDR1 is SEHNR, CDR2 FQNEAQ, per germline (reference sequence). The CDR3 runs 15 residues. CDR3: CASSFTGRLDYGYTF.

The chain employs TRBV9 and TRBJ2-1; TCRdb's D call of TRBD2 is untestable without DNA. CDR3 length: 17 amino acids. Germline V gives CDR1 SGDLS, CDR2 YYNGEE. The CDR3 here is CASSVPGTSGGYNEQFF.